The 6 T cell receptor beta chains presented below share a single source sample, sequenced in a study of T cell responses to AZD1222 COVID-19 vaccine. Profiling relied on immunoSEQ multiplex PCR, and the TCRdb table lists in-frame clones only, not all of them. Among 150,000 to 200,000 clones listed, about 94% were seen once. Specimen: peripheral blood, collected on day 0 of AZD1222 vaccination. Receptors were obtained from an adult in good health.

This chain links TRBV2 with TRBJ2-5; maybe TRBD1 (6 bases). This CDR3 spans 14 amino acids. The V and J ends lost 1 base and 2 bases respectively, with 8 bases between them. The germline gives CDR1 SNHLY, CDR2 FYNNEI. The CDR3: CASSEGGRQETQYF. The CDR3 region has the DNA TGTGCCAGCAGTGAAGGGGGGCGGCAAGAGACCCAGTACTTC.

The chain is built from TRBV3-1 (or the pseudogene TRBV3-2) and TRBJ2-1, with D unresolved. This CDR3 is 12 amino acids long. Germline-derived CDR1 and CDR2 are LGHDT and YNNKEL (reference sequence). Trimming took 0 bases from V and 4 from J, leaving 1 base between them. In DNA form, the CDR3 reads TGTGCCAGCAGCCAAGATTACAATGAGCAGTTCTTC. Its protein is CASSQDYNEQFF.

The chain uses TRBV19 and TRBJ1-1; D is perhaps TRBD1 (6 bases). Germline CDR1 reads LNHDA; CDR2 reads SQIVND (reference sequence). V gave up 11 bases and J gave up 7 bases, with 17 bases separating them. There are 12 residues in the CDR3. The CDR3 region has the DNA TGTGCCTGCGGGGGCCTCTATGGTGAAGCTTTCTTT. Protein product: CACGGLYGEAFF.

The chain couples TRBV28 to TRBJ2-7; the D gene could be TRBD1 or TRBD2 (6 bases each). This CDR3 has 14 residues. Germline CDR1 and CDR2: MDHEN and SYDVKM. V was trimmed by 8 bases and J by 4 bases, leaving 18 bases between them. CDR3 bases: TGTGCCAGCCGAGGGGGGAGTAAGGGATACGAGCAGTACTTC. This translates into CASRGGSKGYEQYF.

This clone has just one count. The chain is built from TRBV4-2 and TRBJ2-2, with D possibly matching TRBD2 (6 bases). V lost 0 bases to trimming and J lost 4 bases, with 15 bases between them. From germline, CDR1 is LGHNA and CDR2 YNFKEQ. This CDR3 has 17 amino acids. The CDR3 protein is CASSQELATRGTGELFF. The CDR3 nucleotides read TGTGCCAGCAGCCAAGAGCTTGCGACTAGAGGCACCGGGGAGCTGTTTTTT.

This chain joins TRBV24-1 and TRBJ2-7; tentatively, D is TRBD1 or TRBD2 (5 bases each). CDR3 length equals 12 residues. Germline assignment: CDR1 KGHDR and CDR2 SFDVKD. Trimming took off 3 bases at V and 6 bases at J, with 8 bases between the two ends. CDR3 DNA sequence: TGTGCCACCAGTGATCACGGGACCGAGCAGTACTTC. Translation: CATSDHGTEQYF.